The clone carrying this TCR beta chain came up many times. Its specificity is not known. These data come from a study of T cells in Graves' hyperthyroidism and ophthalmopathy. Notes on the study in general: The majority of expanded thyroid clonotypes above 0.001 also appeared in blood.

Germline CDR1 SNHLY, CDR2 FYNNEI. Between the trimmed V and J ends, which lost 4 bases and 4 bases, there was a span of 11 bases. CDR3 length: 14 amino acids. Amplified regions were TCR beta CDR3 sequences from RNA transcripts. Primed by the HTBI set, a first-round RT-PCR was run on the TCR CDR3. TCRdb reprocessed the multiplex PCR reads with MiXCR, giving one entry per CDR3 protein. The table includes under 750,000 distinct CDR3 sequences, 18% detected once. Sample collection date corresponds to first hyperthyroidism diagnosis, prior to any ophthalmopathy symptoms. The sample was blood. The V call is TRBV2, the J call TRBJ1-5; perhaps TRBD1 as D (6 bases). The TCR comes from a woman aged 45-65 years with Graves' hyperthyroidism that later progressed to Graves' ophthalmopathy. The CDR3 loop reads CASSAQGPNQPQHF. The CDR3 coding sequence is TGTGCCAGCAGTGCACAGGGACCGAATCAGCCCCAGCATTTT.